The rows below give T cell receptor beta chains drawn from one sample of a study of blood T cell repertoires in COVID-19. Generated by immunoSEQ multiplex PCR, the TCRdb table keeps only in-frame clones and is missing some. The sample contains about 130,000 clones, approximately 74% of which appear only once. Sequencing input: peripheral blood. The receptors stem from a woman in her 70s with acute or convalescent COVID-19. Each CDR3 is given with its conserved first and last residue. Fields, in order: V gene, D gene, CDR3 protein. A D gene is named only where the DNA matches it firmly.

>TRBV7-6|TRBD2
CASSLGLGGGRETQYF
>TRBV6-5|NA
CASIAGKNGNQPQHF
>TRBV19|NA
CASTPQGAQTTQYF
>TRBV6-2/TRBV6-3|NA
CASSWVQGGTGELFF
>TRBV2|NA
CASSNSGKNTEAFF
>TRBV7-9|NA
CASSPSGVPSSYEQYF
>TRBV6-5|TRBD1
CASRGATGDPYEQYF
>TRBV3-1/TRBV3-2|NA
CASSQAGAGNSPLHF
>TRBV21-1|NA
CASSIGVAGGPNEQFF
>TRBV5-1|NA
CASSLIRTTGTGELFF
>TRBV5-1|TRBD1
CASSLSGQGRNTEAFF
>TRBV5-1|NA
CASSLTGSNTGELFF
>TRBV30|NA
CAWSRAQGSYTF
>TRBV6-5|NA
CASNHGQLGNTEAFF
>TRBV5-1|NA
CASSSNPQGNTEAFF
>TRBV29-1|NA
CSVTVNTEAFF
>TRBV9|NA
CASSVDPRGRLDEQYF
>TRBV7-9|NA
CASSLAQTFNTEAFF
>TRBV5-1|TRBD1
CASSTGQTEAFF
>TRBV6-5|NA
CASIESRKNTGELFF
>TRBV29-1|TRBD1
CSGGTGTGGEQYF
>TRBV10-3|NA
CAISEADNEQFF
>TRBV24-1|TRBD1
CATSDGLIQGAGELFF
>TRBV6-5|NA
CASSYGGADEQYF
>TRBV28|NA
CASTSVNTEAFF
>TRBV5-4|TRBD1
CASSLRQGANYGYTF
>TRBV5-1|TRBD1
CASSRGQGNEKLFF
>TRBV3-1/TRBV3-2|NA
CASSQVGLVGRNEQYF
>TRBV3-1/TRBV3-2|TRBD2
CASSVRLAGDTDTQYF
>TRBV5-1|TRBD1
CASSQTGLNTGELFF
>TRBV6-5|NA
CAGRQGWSGYTF
>TRBV11-3|NA
CASSLGLTDTQYF
>TRBV5-5|TRBD1
CASSFGQGGVGETQYF
>TRBV13|TRBD1
CASDQGGNTEAFF
>TRBV9|TRBD2
CASTPSGVYNEQFF
>TRBV7-3|NA
CASSPTEQGIYNEQFF
>TRBV9|TRBD2
CASSILPGLAGSEQFF
>TRBV12-5|NA
CASGLDPRGVTISGNTIYF
>TRBV5-1|NA
CASTHGGGQGGYTF
>TRBV15|TRBD1
CATSRLTGGTDTQYF
>TRBV4-1|TRBD1
CASSRNRDSTEAFF
>TRBV28|NA
CASSLGALPQHF
>TRBV6-6|NA
CASSRFTGGLTYEQYF
>TRBV7-8|NA
CASSLVPPRLNTGELFF
>TRBV6-5|TRBD1
CASSPGQGNEKLFF
>TRBV25-1|TRBD1
CASGSKSGTGNEKLFF
>TRBV12-5|NA
CASGLDKDSSHFSGANVLTF
>TRBV6-6|NA
CASCATAEGGYTF
>TRBV5-8|NA
CASNPGGSYEQYF
>TRBV7-2|NA
CASSRTGQLYEQYF
>TRBV7-7|TRBD1
CASSLRGQGGVSGTEAFF
>TRBV27|TRBD2
CASSLGIAGVYNEQFF
>TRBV30|TRBD1
CAWATGTGNTIYF